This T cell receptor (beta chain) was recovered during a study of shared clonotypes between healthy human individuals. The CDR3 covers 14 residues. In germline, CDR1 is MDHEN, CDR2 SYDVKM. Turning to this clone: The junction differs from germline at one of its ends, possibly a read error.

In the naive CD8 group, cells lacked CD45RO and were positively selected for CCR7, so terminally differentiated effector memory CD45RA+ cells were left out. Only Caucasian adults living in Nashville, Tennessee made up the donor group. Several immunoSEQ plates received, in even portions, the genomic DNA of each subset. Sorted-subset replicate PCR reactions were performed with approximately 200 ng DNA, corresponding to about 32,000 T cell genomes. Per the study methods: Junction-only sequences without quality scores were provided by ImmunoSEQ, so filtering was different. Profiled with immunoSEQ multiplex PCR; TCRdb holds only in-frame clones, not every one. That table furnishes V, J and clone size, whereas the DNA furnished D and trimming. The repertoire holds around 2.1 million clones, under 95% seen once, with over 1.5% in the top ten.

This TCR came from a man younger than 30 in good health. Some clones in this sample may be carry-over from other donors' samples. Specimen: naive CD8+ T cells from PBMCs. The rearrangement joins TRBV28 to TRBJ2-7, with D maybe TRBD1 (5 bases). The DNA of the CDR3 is TGTGCCAGCAGCTTATGGGGCGTCTCCTACGAGCAGTACTTC. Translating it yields CASSLWGVSYEQYF.